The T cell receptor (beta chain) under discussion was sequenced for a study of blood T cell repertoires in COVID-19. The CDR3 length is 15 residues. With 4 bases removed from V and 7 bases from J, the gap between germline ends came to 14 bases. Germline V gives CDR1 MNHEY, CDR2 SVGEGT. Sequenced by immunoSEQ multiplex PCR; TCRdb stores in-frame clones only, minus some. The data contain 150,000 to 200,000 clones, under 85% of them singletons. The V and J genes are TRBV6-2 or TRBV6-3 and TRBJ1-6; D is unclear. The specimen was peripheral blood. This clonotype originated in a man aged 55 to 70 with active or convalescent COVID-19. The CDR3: CASSWRAGSNSPLHF. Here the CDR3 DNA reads TGTGCCAGCAGTTGGCGGGCAGGTTCCAATTCACCCCTCCACTTT.